What follows describes a single T cell receptor beta chain. The sample originates from a study of siplizumab effects on memory and regulatory T cells. Sequencing was performed with immunoSEQ multiplex PCR; in TCRdb, only in-frame clones are kept and a portion is missing. This sample carries some 120,000 clones, about 95% of them seen once, and the ten largest clones take roughly 1.5%. The CDR3 is 15 amino acids. Looked up from germline, CDR1 is SGHRS and CDR2 is YFSETQ. Sequencing was carried out using non-Treg CD4+ T cells sorted from blood. The chain is built from TRBV5-1 and TRBJ2-5; a possible D gene is TRBD2 (6 bases). The end of the DNA aligns better with TRBJ2-7, so the J call may be wrong. The receptor comes from a human donor in good health. CDR3 sequence: CASSYQTGTGYEQYF. CDR3 nucleotides: TGCGCCAGCAGCTACCAAACCGGGACTGGGTACGAGCAGTACTTC.